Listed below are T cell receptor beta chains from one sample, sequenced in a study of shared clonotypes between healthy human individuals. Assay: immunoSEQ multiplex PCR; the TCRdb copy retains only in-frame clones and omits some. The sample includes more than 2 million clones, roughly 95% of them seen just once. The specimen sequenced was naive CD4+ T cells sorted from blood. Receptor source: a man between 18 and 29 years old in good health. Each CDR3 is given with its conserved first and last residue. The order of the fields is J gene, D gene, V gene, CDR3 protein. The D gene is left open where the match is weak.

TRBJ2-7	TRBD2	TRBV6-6	CASSSASGGREQYF
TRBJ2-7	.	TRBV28	CASSFWGAGRNEQYF
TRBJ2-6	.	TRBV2	CASSKDSGANVLTF
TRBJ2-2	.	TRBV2	CASSETGTGELFF
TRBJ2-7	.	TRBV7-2	CASSLGQDTREQYF
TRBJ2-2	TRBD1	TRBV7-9	CASSHRGTGGTGELFF
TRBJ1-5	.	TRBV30	CAWSEGARNQPQHF
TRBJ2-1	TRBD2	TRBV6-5	CASTRGGEQFF
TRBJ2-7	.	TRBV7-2	CASSNGAAREQYF
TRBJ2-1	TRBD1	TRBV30	CAWTGGWNEQFF
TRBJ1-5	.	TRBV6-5	CASSSGAFQPQHF
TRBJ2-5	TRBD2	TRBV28	CASSDWGLAYREETQYF
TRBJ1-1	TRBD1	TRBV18	CASSSQRTGDNEAFF
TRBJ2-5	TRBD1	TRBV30	CAWTYGDRQETQYF
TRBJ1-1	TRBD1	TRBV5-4	CASSLGQGANTEAFF
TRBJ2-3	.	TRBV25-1	CASSLRVPDTQYF
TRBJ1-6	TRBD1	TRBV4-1	CASSQDPIAGTGGYNSPLHF
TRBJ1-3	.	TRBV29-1	CSVREGSVSGNTIYF
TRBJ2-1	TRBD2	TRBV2	CASSPILAGYSYNEQFF
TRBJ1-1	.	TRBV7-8	CASSLRESNTEAFF
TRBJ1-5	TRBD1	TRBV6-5	CASSSLDRVGVAPQHF
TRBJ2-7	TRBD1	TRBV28	CASSLRQGGEQYF
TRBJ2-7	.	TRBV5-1	CASSPNNGGYEQYF
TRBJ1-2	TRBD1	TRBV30	CAWSFARGTGGYTF
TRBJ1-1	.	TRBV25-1	CASSQIQGSTEAFF
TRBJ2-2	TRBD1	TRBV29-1	CSVVRTGGELFF
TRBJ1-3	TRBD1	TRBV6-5	CASSSTGQGNTIYF
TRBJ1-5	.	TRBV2	CASRDQGNSNQPQHF
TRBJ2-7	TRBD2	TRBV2	CASRETSLRSYEQYF
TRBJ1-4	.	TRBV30	CAWTPGDRGGLFF
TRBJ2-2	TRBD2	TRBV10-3	CAISVAAGEGGELFF
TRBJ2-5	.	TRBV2	CASSEARVQETQYF
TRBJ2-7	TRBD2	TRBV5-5	CASSPGGITTYEQYF